This T cell receptor beta chain derives from a study of brain metastases from non-small cell lung cancer. Profiling relied on immunoSEQ multiplex PCR, and the TCRdb table lists in-frame clones only, not all of them. The sample has about 3,800 clones, roughly nine tenths seen once. The germline V gene encodes CDR1 MNHEY and CDR2 SMNVEV (reference sequence). V lost 5 bases and J 5 bases, leaving 6 bases between the germline ends. The CDR3 has 11 amino acids. As to this clone: The antigen is not known.

The study, taken as a whole, reports: Compared with primary tumors, brain metastases showed less T-cell infiltration. Brain metastases shared most TCR repertoire with primaries, with sparse T cells. In approximately 60% of brain metastases, T-cell clones were expanded compared with matched primary tumors.

V and J are TRBV27 and TRBJ1-2; no clear D gene. The clonotype was recovered from a donor aged 40 or older with non-small cell lung cancer. Sequences were obtained from primary lung tumor tissue. The CDR3 protein is CASSGLYGYTF. In nucleotides, the CDR3 is TGTGCCAGCAGTGGACTGTATGGCTACACCTTC.